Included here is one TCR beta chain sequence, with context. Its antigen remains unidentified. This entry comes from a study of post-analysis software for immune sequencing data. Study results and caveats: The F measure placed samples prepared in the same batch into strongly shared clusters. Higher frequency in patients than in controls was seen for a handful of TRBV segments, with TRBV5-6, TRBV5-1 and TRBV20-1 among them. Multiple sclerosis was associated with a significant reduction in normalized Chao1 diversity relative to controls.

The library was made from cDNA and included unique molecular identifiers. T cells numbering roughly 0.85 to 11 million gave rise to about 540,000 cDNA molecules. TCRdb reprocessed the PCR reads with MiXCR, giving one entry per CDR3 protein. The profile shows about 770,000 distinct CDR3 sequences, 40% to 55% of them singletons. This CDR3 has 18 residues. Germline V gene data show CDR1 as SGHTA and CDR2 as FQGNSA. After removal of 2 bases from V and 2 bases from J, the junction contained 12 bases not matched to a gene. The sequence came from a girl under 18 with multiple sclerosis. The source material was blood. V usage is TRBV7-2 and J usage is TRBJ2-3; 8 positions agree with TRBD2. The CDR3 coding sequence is TGTGCCAGCAGCTTAAGATGGAGTAGCGGGGCGATCACAGATACGCAGTATTTT. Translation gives CASSLRWSSGAITDTQYF.